The clone carrying this T cell receptor (beta chain) came up once. Germline loops: CDR1 SGHRS, CDR2 YFSETQ. V was pared by 3 bases and J by 3 bases, with 10 bases of the junction left unmatched. The CDR3 has 17 amino acids. This entry comes from a study of identical twins. TCRdb reanalysed the 5' RACE reads using MiXCR and keeps one entry per CDR3 protein. The table lists approximately 260,000 distinct CDR3 sequences, over 12% of them singletons. The V gene is TRBV5-1, the J gene TRBJ1-4; TRBD1 matches at 8 bases. The receptor was derived from a woman aged 18-29 years in good health. Sequencing was carried out using memory (CD45RO+) T cells sorted from blood. The CDR3 coding sequence is TGCGCCAGCAGCTCCTCGGACAGGGCCCTCGCTAATGAAAAACTGTTTTTT. Its translation is CASSSSDRALANEKLFF.